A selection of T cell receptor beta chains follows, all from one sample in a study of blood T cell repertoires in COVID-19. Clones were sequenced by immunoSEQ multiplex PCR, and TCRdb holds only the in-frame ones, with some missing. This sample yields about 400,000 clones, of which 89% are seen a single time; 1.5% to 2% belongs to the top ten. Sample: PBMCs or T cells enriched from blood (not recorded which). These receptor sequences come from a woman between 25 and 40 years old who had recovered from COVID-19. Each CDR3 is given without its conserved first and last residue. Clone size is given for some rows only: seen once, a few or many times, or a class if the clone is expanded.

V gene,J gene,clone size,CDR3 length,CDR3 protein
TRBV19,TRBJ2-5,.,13,ASSISGGGQETQY
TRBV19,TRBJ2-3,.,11,ASSLLRKDTQY
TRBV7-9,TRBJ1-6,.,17,ASSLRGGTTQTQNSPLH
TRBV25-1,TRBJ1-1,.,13,ASSERDRGVTEAF
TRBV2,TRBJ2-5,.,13,ANTPRVLGQETQY
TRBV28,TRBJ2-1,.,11,ASSRSSYNEQF
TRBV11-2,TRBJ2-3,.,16,ASSLGLAGGLTTDTQY
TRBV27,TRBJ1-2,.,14,ASRPPGWDSNYGYT
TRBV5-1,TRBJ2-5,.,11,ASIDSYQETQY
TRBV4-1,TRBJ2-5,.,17,ASSQPRTSGGPPQETQY
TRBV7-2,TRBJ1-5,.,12,ASSPSTGEQPQH
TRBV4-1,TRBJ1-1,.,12,ASSQDIRNTEAF
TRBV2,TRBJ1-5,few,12,ASSRDRDNQPQH
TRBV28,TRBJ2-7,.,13,ASSGTSGSSYEQY
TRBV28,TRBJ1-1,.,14,ASGPFDRGMNTEAF
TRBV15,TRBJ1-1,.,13,ATSRVVGFDTEAF
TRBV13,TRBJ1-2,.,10,ASSFWASGYT
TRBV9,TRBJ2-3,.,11,ASSDAGTDTQY
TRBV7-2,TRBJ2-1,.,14,ASSFTVGTSANEQF
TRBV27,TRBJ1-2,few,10,ASGYRQGGYT
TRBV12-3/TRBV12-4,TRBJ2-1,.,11,ASREGGYNEQF
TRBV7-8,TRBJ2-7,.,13,ASSLLLAGVYEQY
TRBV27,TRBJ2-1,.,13,ASSYSREGRDEQF
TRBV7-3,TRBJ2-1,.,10,ASSPGYNEQF
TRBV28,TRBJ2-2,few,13,ASSLGGTTRRELF
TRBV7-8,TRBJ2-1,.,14,ASSLVEASSYNEQF
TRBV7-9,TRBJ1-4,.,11,ASSLRTGEKLF
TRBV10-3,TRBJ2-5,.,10,AISGNQETQY
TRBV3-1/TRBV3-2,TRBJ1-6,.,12,ASSSDREESPLH